Each of the 8 T cell receptor beta chains below was sequenced from the same sample in a study of OX40 agonist ivuxolimab in advanced cancers. The table came from immunoSEQ multiplex PCR; TCRdb's copy has only in-frame clones and leaves some out. This sample has 68,000 or so clones, with roughly 84% found just once. The sample was CD4+ or CD8+ T cells sorted from blood, taken in a trial of the OX40 agonist ivuxolimab. These TCRs come from an adult with an advanced solid tumor such as melanoma, head and neck, liver or kidney cancer.

The rearrangement links TRBV7-6 to TRBJ1-6; possible D gene TRBD1, 6 bases. The germline V gene encodes CDR1 SGHVS and CDR2 FNYEAQ. V was trimmed by 5 bases and J by 3 bases, leaving 14 bases between them. There are 16 residues in the CDR3. The CDR3 sequence: CASSPQGGGYNSPLHF. As DNA, the CDR3 is TGTGCCAGCAGCCCTCAAGGGGGTGGCTATAATTCACCCCTCCACTTT.

This chain joins TRBV5-5 and TRBJ2-3; D may correspond to TRBD1 or TRBD2 (6 bases each). CDR1 SGHKS and CDR2 YYEKEE come from the germline V gene (reference sequence). The CDR3 is 15 amino acids. Trimming shortened V by 2 bases and J by 0 bases, and 10 bases separated the two germline ends. CDR3 sequence: CASSLGGRSTDTQYF. In DNA form, the CDR3 reads TGTGCCAGCAGCTTAGGGGGGAGGAGCACAGATACGCAGTATTTT. The full variable domain, in which reference TRBV5-5 and TRBJ2-3 provide the parts outside the CDR3, is DAGVTQSPTHLIKTRGQQVTLRCSPISGHKSVSWYQQVLGQGPQFIFQYYEKEERGRGNFPDRFSARQFPNYSSELNVNALLLGDSALYLCASSLGGRSTDTQYFGPGTRLTVL.

The chain recombines TRBV10-3 with TRBJ2-7, with 8 bases aligning to TRBD1. V gave up 0 bases and J gave up 7 bases; unmatched junction bases: 8. In germline, CDR1 is ENHRY, CDR2 SYGVKD. The CDR3 runs 15 residues. This chain's CDR3 is CAISESSDRGGEQYF. In DNA, the CDR3 is TGTGCCATCAGTGAGTCTTCCGACAGGGGTGGAGAGCAGTACTTC.

The table lists this clone with many counts. The chain has TRBV4-1 and TRBJ1-5; 7 positions match TRBD1. With V trimmed by 1 base and J by 7 bases, 7 bases remained unmatched. Germline V gene data show CDR1 as MGHRA and CDR2 as YSYEKL. The CDR3 is 15 amino acids. The CDR3 bases are TGCGCCAGCAGCCAAGTCCGGGACAGCCGACAGCCCCAGCATTTT. This encodes CASSQVRDSRQPQHF.

The chain has TRBV11-1 and TRBJ1-4; D is ambiguous. Germline CDR1 is SGHAT and CDR2 is FQDESV (reference sequence). The CDR3 has 14 amino acids. V was trimmed by 8 bases and J by 2 bases, leaving 12 bases between them. CDR3 residues: CASGSGSTNEKLFF. The CDR3 DNA reads as TGTGCCAGCGGGAGCGGGTCGACTAATGAAAAACTGTTTTTT. Drawing the rest from reference TRBV11-1 and TRBJ1-4, the complete variable domain is EAEVAQSPRYKITEKSQAVAFWCDPISGHATLYWYRQILGQGPELLVQFQDESVVDDSQLPKDRFSAERLKGVDSTLKIQPAELGDSAMYLCASGSGSTNEKLFFGSGTQLSVL.

This clone is categorized as medium-sized. The gene calls are TRBV6-5 and TRBJ1-3, with 8 bases identical to TRBD1. Germline V CDR1 and CDR2: MNHEY, SVGAGI. The CDR3 sequence is 14 residues long. Trimming at V came to 7 bases and at J to 3 bases, leaving 5 bases not matched to a gene. In DNA form, the CDR3 reads TGTGCCAGCACTACAGGGGGAAGTGGAAACACCATATATTTT. It codes for CASTTGGSGNTIYF.

This clone came up a few times. The rearrangement uses TRBV6-1 and TRBJ1-3; D is possibly TRBD1 (6 bases). V lost 3 bases and J lost 2, with 17 bases in between. Germline-derived CDR1 and CDR2 are MNHNS and SASEGT. This CDR3 has 17 residues. DNA for the CDR3: TGTGCCAGCAGTGACCATCTCACAGGGATCCCTGGAAACACCATATATTTT. This translates into CASSDHLTGIPGNTIYF.

This clone was seen more than once but under ten times. The chain carries TRBV19 and TRBJ1-4; no clear D gene. This CDR3 is 14 amino acids long. The germline CDR1 and CDR2 sequences are LNHDA and SQIVND (reference sequence). The V gene lost 7 bases and the J gene lost 4 bases, with 13 bases spanning the gap. This CDR3 is CASTPDHSNEKLFF. CDR3 DNA sequence: TGTGCCAGTACTCCGGATCACAGTAATGAAAAACTGTTTTTT.